The next 2 T cell receptor beta chains were all read from a single sample in a study of cytomegalovirus exposure and HLA in healthy donors. PCR primers comprised 60 Vbeta and 13 Jbeta primers. The table came from immunoSEQ multiplex PCR; TCRdb's copy has only in-frame clones and leaves some out. The sample comprises about 160,000 clones, about 81% of which are singletons, and under 2% rests with the top ten. Sequences were obtained from PBMCs. Every receptor here comes from a woman younger than 35 in good health and CMV-seronegative.

The chain is built from TRBV7-9 and TRBJ1-1, with TRBD1 identical over 9 bases. This CDR3 is built from 16 residues. Looked up from germline, CDR1 is SEHNR and CDR2 is FQNEAQ (reference sequence). The ends lost 5 bases at V and 1 base at J; junction bases unmatched: 8. CDR3 coding DNA: TGTGCCAGCAGCCCCGGGACAGGGATGGAGAACACTGAAGCTTTCTTT. This translates into CASSPGTGMENTEAFF.

This sequence joins TRBV5-1 and TRBJ2-6, with 7 positions matching TRBD2. Germline V lookup: CDR1 SGHRS, CDR2 YFSETQ. Losses at the gene ends were 0 bases for V and 1 base for J; bases not matched to a gene: 7. The CDR3 has 18 residues. The CDR3 here is CASSLEGARGSGANVLTF. The CDR3 DNA follows: TGCGCCAGCAGCTTGGAAGGGGCGCGGGGGTCTGGGGCCAACGTCCTGACTTTC.